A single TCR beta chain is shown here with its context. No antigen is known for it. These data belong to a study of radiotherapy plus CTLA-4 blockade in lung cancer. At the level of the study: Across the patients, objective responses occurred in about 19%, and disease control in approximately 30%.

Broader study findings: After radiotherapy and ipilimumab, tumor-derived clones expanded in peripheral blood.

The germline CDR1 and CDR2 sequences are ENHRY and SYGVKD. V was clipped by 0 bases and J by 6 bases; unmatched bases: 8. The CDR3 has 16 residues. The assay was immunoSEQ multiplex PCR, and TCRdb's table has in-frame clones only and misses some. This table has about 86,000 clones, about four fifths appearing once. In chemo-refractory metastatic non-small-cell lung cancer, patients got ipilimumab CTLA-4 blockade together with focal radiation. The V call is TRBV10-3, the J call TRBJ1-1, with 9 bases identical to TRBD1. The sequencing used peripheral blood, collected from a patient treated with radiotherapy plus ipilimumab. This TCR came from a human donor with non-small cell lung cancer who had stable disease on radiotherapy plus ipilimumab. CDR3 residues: CAISESLGQGPSEAFF. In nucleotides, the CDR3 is TGTGCCATCAGTGAGTCGTTGGGACAGGGTCCCTCTGAAGCTTTCTTT.